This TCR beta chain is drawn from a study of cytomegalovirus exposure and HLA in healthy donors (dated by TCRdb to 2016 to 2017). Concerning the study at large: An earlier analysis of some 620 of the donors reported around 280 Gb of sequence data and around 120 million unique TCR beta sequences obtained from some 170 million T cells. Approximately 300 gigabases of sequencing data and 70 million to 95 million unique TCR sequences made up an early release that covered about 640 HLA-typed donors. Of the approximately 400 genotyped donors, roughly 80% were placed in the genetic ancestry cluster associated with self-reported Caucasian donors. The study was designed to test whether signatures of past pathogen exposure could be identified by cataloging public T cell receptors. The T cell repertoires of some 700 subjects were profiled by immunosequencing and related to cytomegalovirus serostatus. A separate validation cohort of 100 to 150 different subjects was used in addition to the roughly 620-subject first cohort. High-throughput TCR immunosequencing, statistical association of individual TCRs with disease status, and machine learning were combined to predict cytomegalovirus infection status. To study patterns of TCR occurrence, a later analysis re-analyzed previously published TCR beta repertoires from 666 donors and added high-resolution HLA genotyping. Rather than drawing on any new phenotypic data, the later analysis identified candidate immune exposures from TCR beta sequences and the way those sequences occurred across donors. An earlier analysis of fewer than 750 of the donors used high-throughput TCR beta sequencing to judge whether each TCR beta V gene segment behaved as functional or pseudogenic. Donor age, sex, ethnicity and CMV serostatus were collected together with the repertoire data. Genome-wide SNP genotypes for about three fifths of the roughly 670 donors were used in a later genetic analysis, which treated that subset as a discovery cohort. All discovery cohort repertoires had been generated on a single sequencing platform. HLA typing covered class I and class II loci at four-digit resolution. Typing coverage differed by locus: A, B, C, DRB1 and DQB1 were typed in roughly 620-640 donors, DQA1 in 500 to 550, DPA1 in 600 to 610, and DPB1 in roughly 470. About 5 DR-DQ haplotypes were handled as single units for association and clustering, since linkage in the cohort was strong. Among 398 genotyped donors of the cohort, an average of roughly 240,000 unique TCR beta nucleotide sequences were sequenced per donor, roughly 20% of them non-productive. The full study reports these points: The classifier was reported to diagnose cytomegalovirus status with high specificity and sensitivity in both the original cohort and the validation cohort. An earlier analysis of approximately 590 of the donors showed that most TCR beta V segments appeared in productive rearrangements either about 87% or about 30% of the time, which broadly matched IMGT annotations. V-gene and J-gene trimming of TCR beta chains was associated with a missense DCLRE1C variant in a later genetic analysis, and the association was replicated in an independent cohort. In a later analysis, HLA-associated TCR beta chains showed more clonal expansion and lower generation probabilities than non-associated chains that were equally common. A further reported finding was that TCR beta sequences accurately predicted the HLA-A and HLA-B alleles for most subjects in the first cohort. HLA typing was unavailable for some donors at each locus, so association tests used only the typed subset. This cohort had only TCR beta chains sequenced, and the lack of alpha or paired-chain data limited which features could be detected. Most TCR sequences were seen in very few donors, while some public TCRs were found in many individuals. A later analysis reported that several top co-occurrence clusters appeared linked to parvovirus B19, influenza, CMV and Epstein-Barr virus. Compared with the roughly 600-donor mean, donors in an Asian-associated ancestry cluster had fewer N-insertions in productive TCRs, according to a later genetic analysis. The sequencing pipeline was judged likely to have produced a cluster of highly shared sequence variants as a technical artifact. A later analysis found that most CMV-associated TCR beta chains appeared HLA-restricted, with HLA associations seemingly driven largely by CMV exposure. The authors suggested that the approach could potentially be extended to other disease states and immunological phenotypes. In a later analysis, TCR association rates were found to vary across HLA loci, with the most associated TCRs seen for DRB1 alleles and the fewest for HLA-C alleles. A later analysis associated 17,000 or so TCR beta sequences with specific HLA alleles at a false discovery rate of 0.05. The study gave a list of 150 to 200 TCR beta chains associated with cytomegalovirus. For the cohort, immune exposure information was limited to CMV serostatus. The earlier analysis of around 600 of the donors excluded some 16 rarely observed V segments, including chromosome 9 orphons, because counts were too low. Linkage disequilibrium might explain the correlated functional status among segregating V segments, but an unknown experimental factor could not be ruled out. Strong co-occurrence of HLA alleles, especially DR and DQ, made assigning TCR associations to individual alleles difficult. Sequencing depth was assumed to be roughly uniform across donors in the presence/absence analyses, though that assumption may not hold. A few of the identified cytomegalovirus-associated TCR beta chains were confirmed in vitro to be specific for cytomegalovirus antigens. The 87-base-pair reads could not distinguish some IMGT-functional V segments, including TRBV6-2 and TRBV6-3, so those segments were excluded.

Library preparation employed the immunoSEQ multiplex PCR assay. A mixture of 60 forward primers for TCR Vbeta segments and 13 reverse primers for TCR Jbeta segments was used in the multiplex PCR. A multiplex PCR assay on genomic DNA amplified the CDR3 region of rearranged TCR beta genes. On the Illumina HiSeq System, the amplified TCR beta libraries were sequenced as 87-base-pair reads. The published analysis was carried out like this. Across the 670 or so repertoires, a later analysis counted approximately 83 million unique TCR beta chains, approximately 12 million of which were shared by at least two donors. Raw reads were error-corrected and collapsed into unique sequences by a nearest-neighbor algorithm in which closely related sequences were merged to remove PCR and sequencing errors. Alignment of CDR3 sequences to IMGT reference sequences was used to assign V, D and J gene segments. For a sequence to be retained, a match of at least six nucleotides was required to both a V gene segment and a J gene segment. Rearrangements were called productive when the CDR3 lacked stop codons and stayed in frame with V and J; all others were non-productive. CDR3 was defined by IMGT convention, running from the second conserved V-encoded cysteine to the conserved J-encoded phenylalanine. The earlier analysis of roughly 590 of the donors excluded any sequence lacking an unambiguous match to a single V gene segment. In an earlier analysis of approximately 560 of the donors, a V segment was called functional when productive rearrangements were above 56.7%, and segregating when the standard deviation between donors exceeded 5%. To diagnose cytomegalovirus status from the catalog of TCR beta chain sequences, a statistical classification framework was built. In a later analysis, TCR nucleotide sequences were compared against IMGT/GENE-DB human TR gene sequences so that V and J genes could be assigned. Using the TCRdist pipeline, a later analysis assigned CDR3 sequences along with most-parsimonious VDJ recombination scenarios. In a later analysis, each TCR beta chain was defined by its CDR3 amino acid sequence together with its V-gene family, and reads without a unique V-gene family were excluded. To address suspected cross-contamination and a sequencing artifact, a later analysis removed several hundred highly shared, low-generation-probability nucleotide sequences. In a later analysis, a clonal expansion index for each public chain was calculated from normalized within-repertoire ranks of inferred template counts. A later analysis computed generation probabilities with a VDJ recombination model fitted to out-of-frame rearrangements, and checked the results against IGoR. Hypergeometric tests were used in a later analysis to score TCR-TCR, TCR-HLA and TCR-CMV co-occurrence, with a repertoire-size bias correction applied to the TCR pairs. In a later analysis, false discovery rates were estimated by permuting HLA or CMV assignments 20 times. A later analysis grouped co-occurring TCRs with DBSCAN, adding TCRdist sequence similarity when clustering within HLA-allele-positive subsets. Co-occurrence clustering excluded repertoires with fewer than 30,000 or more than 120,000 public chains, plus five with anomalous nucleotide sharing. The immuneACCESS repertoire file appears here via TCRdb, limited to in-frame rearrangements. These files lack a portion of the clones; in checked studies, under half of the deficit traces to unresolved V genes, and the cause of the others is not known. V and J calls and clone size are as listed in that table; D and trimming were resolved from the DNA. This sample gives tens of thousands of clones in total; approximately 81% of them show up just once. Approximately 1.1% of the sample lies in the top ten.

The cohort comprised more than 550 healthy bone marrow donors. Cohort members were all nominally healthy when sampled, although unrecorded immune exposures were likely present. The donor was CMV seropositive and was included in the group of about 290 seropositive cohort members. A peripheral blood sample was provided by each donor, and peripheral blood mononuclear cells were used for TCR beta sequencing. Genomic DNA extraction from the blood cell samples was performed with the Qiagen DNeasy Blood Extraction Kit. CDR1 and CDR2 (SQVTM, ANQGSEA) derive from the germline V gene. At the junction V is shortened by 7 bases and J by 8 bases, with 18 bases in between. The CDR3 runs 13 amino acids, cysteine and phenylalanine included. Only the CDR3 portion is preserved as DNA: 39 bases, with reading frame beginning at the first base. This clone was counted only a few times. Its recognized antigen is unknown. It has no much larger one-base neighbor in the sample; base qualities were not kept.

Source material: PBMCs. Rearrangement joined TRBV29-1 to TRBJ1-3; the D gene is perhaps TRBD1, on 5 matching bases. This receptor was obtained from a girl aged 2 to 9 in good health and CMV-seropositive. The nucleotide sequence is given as TGCAGCGCCCAAAGGGGCAGGGCGGACACCATATATTTT. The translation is CSAQRGRADTIYF.